This TCR beta chain was identified during a study of human T cells and chemical hapten exposure. Study-level background: Throughout the approximately 26-week study, diphenylcyclopropenone was applied weekly to the patients' scalps. Patients, mostly women, had alopecia areata, alopecia totalis or alopecia universalis. Study-level points and caveats: All donors were alopecia patients, so their immunity may differ from that of healthy people.

Per germline, CDR1 MNHEY and CDR2 SMNVEV (reference sequence). The CDR3 totals 11 residues. Trimming took 8 bases from V and 4 from J, leaving 9 bases between them. Time point: patch test 1, 2 weeks after DPC sensitization. Documented treatment: therapeutic diphenylcyclopropenone sensitization with weekly scalp DPC. Sample donors consisted of patients with alopecia, aged 18 to 70 years, who were suitable for DPC. One entry per CDR3 protein, called by TCRdb with MiXCR from the RACE reads. The repertoire holds about 120,000 distinct CDR3 sequences, about 12% seen once, with about 1.4% in the top ten. This clonotype was seen a few times. What it recognizes is unknown.

The TCR comes from a woman in her forties or fifties with alopecia areata. Some clones in this sample may be carry-over from other donors' samples. The gene calls are TRBV27 and TRBJ2-7, with D hard to call. The sample here was whole blood, taken in connection with sensitization to the hapten diphenylcyclopropenone (DPC). The CDR3: CASSIGYEQYF. CDR3 coding DNA: TGTGCCAGCTCCATAGGGTACGAGCAGTACTTC.